Following are 12 T cell receptor beta chains from one sample sequenced in a study of early stage breast cancer tumors (dated by TCRdb to about 2017). The method behind the library was the immunoSEQ multiplex PCR assay. TCRdb retrieved this table from immuneACCESS and kept in-frame rearrangements only. Not all clones are present; in checked studies, unresolved V genes account for under half, and no reason is known for the remainder. This sample holds more than 55,000 clones; 65% to 85% were observed only once. The ten largest clones capture about 4.8% of the sample. Sequencing was done on a sample of blood. These TCRs come from a person aged 35-55 years with breast cancer.

In this sample, this clone turned up a few times. This rearrangement joins TRBV9 to TRBJ2-6, with 8 bases matching TRBD1. Germline loops: CDR1 SGDLS, CDR2 YYNGEE. The CDR3 is 17 amino acids. Trimming took 3 bases from V and 0 from J; bases not matched to a gene: 5. In DNA form, the CDR3 reads TGTGCCAGCAGCGCGGACAGGGATATCTCTGGGGCCAACGTCCTGACTTTC. It specifies CASSADRDISGANVLTF.

The chain combines TRBV27 with TRBJ2-2; D gene uncertain. This CDR3 is built from 11 residues. Trimming took off 5 bases at V and 6 bases at J, with 4 bases between the two ends. Germline-derived CDR1 and CDR2 are MNHEY and SMNVEV (reference sequence). The DNA of the CDR3 is TGTGCCAGCAGTAACTCCGGGGAGCTGTTTTTT. It specifies CASSNSGELFF.

In its sample, this clone was seen a few times. The chain employs TRBV9 and TRBJ2-5; D may be TRBD1 (6 bases). V was shortened by 3 bases and J by 1 base, with 10 bases between the two germline ends. The CDR3 is made up of 14 amino acids. Germline V gives CDR1 SGDLS, CDR2 YYNGEE. CDR3 sequence (DNA): TGTGCCAGCAGCGCCACAGGGCTCCAAGAGACCCAGTACTTC. It codes for CASSATGLQETQYF.

The chain has TRBV5-1 and TRBJ2-3; 7 nucleotides agree with TRBD1. Germline CDR1 and CDR2: SGHRS and YFSETQ. Trimming took 0 bases from V and 4 from J; bases not matched to a gene: 2. This CDR3 has 14 residues. CDR3 nucleotide sequence: TGCGCCAGCAGCTTGGCAGGGGGTCCAGATACGCAGTATTTT. It specifies CASSLAGGPDTQYF.

V usage is TRBV29-1 and J usage is TRBJ2-5; D remains ambiguous. The V end lost 6 bases, the J end lost 4 bases, and 12 bases lay between the germline ends. The germline gives CDR1 SQVTM, CDR2 ANQGSEA. This CDR3 has 12 amino acids. CDR3 DNA sequence: TGCAGCGTAGGACCCGATGGAGAGACCCAGTACTTC. Translated: CSVGPDGETQYF.

V usage is TRBV7-9 and J usage is TRBJ1-5, with unresolved D. This CDR3 contains 15 residues. The germline V and J ends were trimmed by 1 base and 2 bases, with 9 bases remaining between them. Per germline, CDR1 SEHNR and CDR2 FQNEAQ (reference sequence). CDR3 DNA: TGTGCCAGCAGCTTAGGCACGAGAGGCAATCAGCCCCAGCATTTT. Translated: CASSLGTRGNQPQHF.

The V and J genes are TRBV28 and TRBJ2-2; D not certain. Trimming cost V 7 bases and J 4 bases, with 10 bases left between them. This CDR3 spans 13 amino acids. Germline lookup yields CDR1 MDHEN and CDR2 SYDVKM. CDR3 sequence reads: CASIGVGTGELFF. The CDR3 coding sequence is TGTGCCAGCATTGGCGTAGGCACCGGGGAGCTGTTTTTT. The entire variable domain, with the rest obtained from reference TRBV28 and TRBJ2-2, is as follows: DVKVTQSSRYLVKRTGEKVFLECVQDMDHENMFWYRQDPGLGLRLIYFSYDVKMKEKGDIPEGYSVSREKKERFSLILESASTNQTSMYLCASIGVGTGELFFGEGSRLTVL.

The chain recombines TRBV12-5 with TRBJ2-3; 7 bases fit TRBD1. Germline assignment: CDR1 LGHNT and CDR2 FRNRAP. V was clipped by 1 base and J by 2 bases; unmatched bases: 6. CDR3 size: 16 residues. The CDR3 here is CASGLGDRVLTDTQYF. The DNA for the CDR3 is TGTGCTAGTGGTTTGGGCGACAGGGTCCTCACAGATACGCAGTATTTT. Full variable domain (missing parts from reference TRBV12-5 and TRBJ2-3): DARVTQTPRHKVTEMGQEVTMRCQPILGHNTVFWYRQTMMQGLELLAYFRNRAPLDDSGMPKDRFSAEMPDATLATLKIQPSEPRDSAVYFCASGLGDRVLTDTQYFGPGTRLTVL.

V and J are TRBV27 and TRBJ2-2; TRBD2 aligns across 7 bases. CDR1 is MNHEY, CDR2 SMNVEV, per germline (reference sequence). This CDR3 has 14 residues. The ends lost 8 bases at V and 5 bases at J; junction bases unmatched: 8. Written as DNA, the CDR3 is TGTGCCAGCGCTGGGGAGGGAAAAACCGGGGAGCTGTTTTTT. Its protein is CASAGEGKTGELFF.

The rearrangement joins TRBV7-2 to TRBJ2-7, with a possible D match to TRBD2 (6 bases). The V and J ends lost 4 bases and 0 bases respectively, with 16 bases between them. Per the germline V gene, CDR1 is SGHTA and CDR2 is FQGNSA. This CDR3 is 16 amino acids long. CDR3 region: CASSSLGLGDSYEQYF. In nucleotides, the CDR3 is TGTGCCAGCAGCTCCCTGGGACTCGGGGACTCCTACGAGCAGTACTTC.

The genes are TRBV27 and TRBJ2-4, with D unclear. The germline gives CDR1 MNHEY, CDR2 SMNVEV (reference sequence). The CDR3 length is 13 residues. Trimming stripped 2 bases from V and 2 bases from J, with 4 bases between. As DNA, the CDR3 is TGTGCCAGCAGTTTAGGATCCAAAAACATTCAGTACTTC. Its protein product is CASSLGSKNIQYF.

The rearrangement links TRBV5-1 to TRBJ1-4, with D possibly being TRBD1 (6 bases). The germline V gene has CDR1 SGHRS and CDR2 YFSETQ. The length of the CDR3 is 13 residues. Deletions cut 3 bases from V and 8 bases from J, with 11 bases between. This CDR3 is CASSSPGEEKLFF. CDR3 DNA: TGCGCCAGCAGCTCCCCAGGGGAGGAAAAACTGTTTTTT. Looking up the rest from reference TRBV5-1 and TRBJ1-4 gives the full variable domain: KAGVTQTPRYLIKTRGQQVTLSCSPISGHRSVSWYQQTPGQGLQFLFEYFSETQRNKGNFPGRFSGRQFSNSRSEMNVSTLELGDSALYLCASSSPGEEKLFFGSGTQLSVL.